Listed here are 12 T cell receptor beta chains from one sample, sequenced in a study of blood T cell repertoires in COVID-19. Using immunoSEQ multiplex PCR, the repertoire was profiled, and TCRdb retains in-frame clones only, with some absent. The profile shows 220,000 or so clones, about 90% of them singletons. Sample: PBMCs or T cells enriched from blood (not recorded which). The receptors were gathered from a man younger than 45 who had been exposed to COVID-19.

This chain uses TRBV7-9 with TRBJ2-7; a weak D match, TRBD1 (7 bases). The CDR3 totals 13 residues. In germline, CDR1 is SEHNR, CDR2 FQNEAQ (reference sequence). Trimming shortened V by 5 bases and J by 4 bases, and 12 bases separated the two germline ends. The CDR3 DNA sequence: TGTGCCAGCAGCCCCAGGGGGAGGTACGAGCAGTACTTC. This gives the protein CASSPRGRYEQYF.

The chain employs TRBV7-7 and TRBJ2-1, with 7 nucleotides matching TRBD2. The junction had 17 bases not matched to a gene; V was cut back by 5 bases and J by 4 bases. Germline CDR1 SSHAT, CDR2 FNYEAQ (reference sequence). The CDR3 runs 18 residues. Here the CDR3 DNA reads TGTGCCAGCAGCCGGACCCTTGGGGGGGGGAGCTCTTACAATGAGCAGTTCTTC. Its translation: CASSRTLGGGSSYNEQFF.

This chain links TRBV5-1 with TRBJ2-1; TRBD1 agrees at 7 bases. V lost 3 bases to trimming and J lost 3 bases; unmatched junction nucleotides: 3. CDR1 and CDR2 (germline): SGHRS, YFSETQ. CDR3 length: 14 amino acids. CDR3: CASSYGTVYNEQFF. The CDR3 DNA is TGCGCCAGCAGCTACGGGACAGTCTACAATGAGCAGTTCTTC.

The chain has TRBV2 and TRBJ2-2; 12 positions match TRBD2. CDR1 is SNHLY, CDR2 FYNNEI, per germline. This CDR3 contains 19 residues. The trim removed 8 bases at V and 4 bases at J, leaving 17 bases unmatched. The CDR3 reads CASRPIGSSGGAATGELFF. The CDR3 DNA reads as TGTGCCAGCCGACCAATTGGGTCTAGCGGGGGGGCGGCCACCGGGGAGCTGTTTTTT.

The V and J genes are TRBV20-1 and TRBJ1-4, with a weak D call TRBD1 (5 bases). V lost 3 bases and J 8 bases, leaving 19 bases between the germline ends. CDR3 length equals 15 residues. Germline lookup yields CDR1 DFQATT and CDR2 SNEGSKA (reference sequence). The CDR3 sequence: CSASALDGGWEKLFF. CDR3 nucleotides: TGCAGTGCTAGTGCCCTGGACGGGGGATGGGAAAAACTGTTTTTT.

This clone was observed a single time. The V and J genes are TRBV2 and TRBJ1-2; 8 nucleotides agree with TRBD1. From germline, CDR1 is SNHLY and CDR2 FYNNEI. This CDR3 is 11 amino acids long. V lost 11 bases, J lost 7 bases, and 6 bases stayed unmatched. CDR3 DNA sequence: TGTGCCGGGGGACAGGAGGTTGGCTACACCTTC. Its translation: CAGGQEVGYTF.

The genes are TRBV5-6 and TRBJ1-1, with a tentative D call TRBD1 (5 bases). Germline V gene sequence: CDR1 SGHDT, CDR2 YYEEEE. Trimming shortened V by 0 bases and J by 9 bases, and 12 bases separated the two germline ends. There are 13 residues in the CDR3. The CDR3 loop reads CASSLADRGKAFF. The CDR3 DNA is TGTGCCAGCAGCTTGGCCGATAGGGGAAAAGCTTTCTTT.

The chain couples TRBV5-1 to TRBJ1-2; TRBD1 aligns across 7 bases. The ends lost 4 bases at V and 5 bases at J; junction bases unmatched: 11. This CDR3 contains 15 residues. Germline-derived CDR1 and CDR2 are SGHRS and YFSETQ. The CDR3 sequence: CASSGGTVPGYGYTF. As DNA, the CDR3 is TGCGCCAGCAGCGGGGGGACAGTTCCTGGATATGGCTACACCTTC.

This chain connects TRBV7-8 to TRBJ1-3, with D maybe TRBD1 (5 bases). Trimming took off 2 bases at V and 4 bases at J, with 15 bases between the two ends. Germline loops: CDR1 SGHVS, CDR2 FQNEAQ. This CDR3 is built from 16 residues. The CDR3 spells CASSLYTDRTGNTIYF. CDR3 DNA: TGTGCCAGCAGCTTATACACAGACAGAACAGGAAACACCATATATTTT.

The rearrangement joins TRBV6-5 to TRBJ1-2; 9 bases fit TRBD1. The germline CDR1 and CDR2 sequences are MNHEY and SVGAGI. V trimming: 3 bases; J trimming: 1 base; junction bases outside the gene matches: 6. The CDR3 spans 16 residues. The CDR3, as DNA: TGTGCCAGCAGTTATTCCGGGACAGGGAGTAACTATGGCTACACCTTC. Protein: CASSYSGTGSNYGYTF.

V usage is TRBV7-9 and J usage is TRBJ1-6, with D maybe TRBD1 (5 bases). The V and J ends lost 4 bases and 2 bases respectively, with 18 bases between them. This CDR3 comprises 18 residues. Germline V CDR1 and CDR2: SEHNR, FQNEAQ (reference sequence). CDR3 in DNA: TGTGCCAGCAGCTCACCCGCAATTACGACAGCCTATAATTCACCCCTCCACTTT. It codes for CASSSPAITTAYNSPLHF.

The J gene is TRBJ1-4, the V gene TRBV7-9; D may be TRBD1 (6 bases). CDR1 SEHNR and CDR2 FQNEAQ come from the germline V gene (reference sequence). This CDR3 has 17 amino acids. Trimming cost V 5 bases and J 2 bases, with 18 bases left between them. Here the CDR3 reads CASSDDLQGGTNEKLFF. CDR3 sequence (DNA): TGTGCCAGCAGCGACGACCTACAGGGCGGCACTAATGAAAAACTGTTTTTT.